The subject of this entry is one T cell receptor beta chain. The data were obtained in a study of response to subunit inactivated influenza vaccine. This CDR3 is built from 20 residues. The germline V gene encodes CDR1 SGHTA and CDR2 FQGNSA. Trimming cost V 4 bases and J 2 bases; bases outside gene matches: 18. Using its own MiXCR run on the RT-PCR reads, TCRdb lists one record per CDR3 protein. The repertoire holds about 540,000 distinct CDR3 sequences, with around 25% as singletons. This sample was also put to use in a study of T cells expressing NK-cell markers. From that report: With UMIs, 5'RACE template switching was used to make TCR beta cDNA. Dominance of the CD3+CD56-NKG2C+ fraction by these clonotypes also held in a handful of donors.

This receptor was taken from a man in his fifties who received an inactivated influenza vaccine. The rearrangement uses TRBV7-2 and TRBJ2-3, with 10 bases that match TRBD1. This specimen was CD4+ T cells sorted from PBMCs, taken about 13 days after vaccination. CDR3 in DNA: TGTGCCAGCAGCTCTAGCCAGACTTCGGGACAGGGGCGCCTCACAGATACGCAGTATTTT. Its translation: CASSSSQTSGQGRLTDTQYF.